This T cell receptor beta chain derives from a study of T cell clonality in common variable immunodeficiency. Study-level findings and limits: CVID subjects shared fewer TCRbeta clones than healthy controls did. Fewer deletions and N-nucleotide insertions were reportedly seen in common variable immunodeficiency TCR beta sequences. Compared with healthy controls, CVID subjects showed increased TCRbeta clonality, mostly in about a third.

All CVID subjects were on immunoglobulin replacement for at least one year. This clone was seen a few times. Its antigen is currently unknown. Read data end 3 residues before the CDR3 end; the end is taken from the germline J gene. The CDR3 is 13 amino acids. J gave up 3 bases and V 8 bases, and 6 bases lay outside the gene matches. Germline V gives CDR1 SEHNR, CDR2 FQNEAQ (reference sequence). Measured with immunoSEQ multiplex PCR; TCRdb has only the in-frame clones, and not every one. The repertoire shows roughly 42,000 clones, none seen only once; the top ten take approximately 6%. This rearrangement joins TRBV7-9 to TRBJ1-2, with 7 bases that match TRBD1. The sample comprised peripheral blood mononuclear cells. The TCR was taken from a human donor with common variable immunodeficiency. CDR3 bases read: TGTGCCAGCGCAAAACAGGGGTACTATGGC. Encoded protein: CASAKQGYYG. The full CDR3 is CASAKQGYYGYTF. Full variable domain (missing parts from reference TRBV7-9 and TRBJ1-2): DTGVSQNPRHKITKRGQNVTFRCDPISEHNRLYWYRQTLGQGPEFLTYFQNEAQLEKSRLLSDRFSAERPKGSFSTLEIQRTEQGDSAMYLCASAKQGYYGYTFGSGTRLTVV.